The 19 T cell receptor beta chains below all came from one sample that was sequenced in a study of T cell responses to AZD1222 COVID-19 vaccine. Repertoires were generated with immunoSEQ multiplex PCR, while TCRdb's copy carries only in-frame clones and drops some. The repertoire includes 150,000 to 200,000 clones, more than 80% of them detected once, and approximately 4% sits in the top ten. Material: peripheral blood, obtained 28 days after the second dose of the MenACWY control vaccine. These receptors originate from an adult who received the MenACWY meningococcal vaccine as a control.

This chain links TRBV5-1 with TRBJ2-7; the D gene is possibly TRBD1 (7 bases). The CDR3 is 14 residues long. The V and J ends lost 4 bases and 4 bases respectively, with 15 bases between them. Looked up from germline, CDR1 is SGHRS and CDR2 is YFSETQ. The CDR3 here is CASSPAGQTYEQYF. The DNA for the CDR3 is TGCGCCAGCAGCCCGGCGGGACAGACATACGAGCAGTACTTC.

The chain combines TRBV6-5 with TRBJ2-7, with TRBD2 identical over 11 bases. The germline V gene has CDR1 MNHEY and CDR2 SVGAGI. CDR3 length equals 16 residues. Trimming removed 0 bases from V and 2 bases from J; junction bases left unmatched: 3. The CDR3 is CASSYSGLADTYEQYF. The CDR3 bases are TGTGCCAGCAGTTACTCGGGACTAGCGGATACCTACGAGCAGTACTTC.

There are a few counts of this clone. This chain connects TRBV11-2 to TRBJ2-7; possible D gene TRBD1, 5 bases. Trimming took 3 bases from V and 2 from J, leaving 11 bases between them. The germline gives CDR1 SGHAT, CDR2 FQNNGV. CDR3 length: 14 residues. DNA of the CDR3: TGTGCCAGCAGCTTTAGTAGGGGCACCTACGAGCAGTACTTC. Translated, it gives CASSFSRGTYEQYF.

In its sample, this clone was seen a few times. V and J are TRBV6-4 and TRBJ1-1; the D gene is possibly TRBD1 (5 bases). This CDR3 region has 14 residues. In germline, CDR1 is MRHNA, CDR2 SNTAGT. The V gene lost 0 bases and the J gene lost 4 bases, with 9 bases spanning the gap. Here the CDR3 reads CASSDSTETTEAFF. For the CDR3, the DNA is TGTGCCAGCAGTGACTCGACAGAGACCACTGAAGCTTTCTTT.

The chain links TRBV11-3 to TRBJ2-7, with 7 positions matching TRBD1. Germline CDR1 is SGHNT and CDR2 is YENEEA. The CDR3 covers 16 residues. Trimming cost V 5 bases and J 4 bases; bases outside gene matches: 14. The CDR3 DNA is TGTGCCAGCAGCCCAGCTCGGACAGGAGAGGATTACGAGCAGTACTTC. This gives the protein CASSPARTGEDYEQYF.

This chain links TRBV5-1 with TRBJ1-2; 7 nucleotides align to TRBD1. Trimming cost V 3 bases and J 7 bases; bases outside gene matches: 12. Germline CDR1 and CDR2: SGHRS and YFSETQ. The CDR3 runs 15 residues. The CDR3 nucleotides read TGCGCCAGCAGCTCGGACTCCGGGACAGAGGGTGGCTACACCTTC. This gives the protein CASSSDSGTEGGYTF. Looking up the rest from reference TRBV5-1 and TRBJ1-2 gives the full variable domain: KAGVTQTPRYLIKTRGQQVTLSCSPISGHRSVSWYQQTPGQGLQFLFEYFSETQRNKGNFPGRFSGRQFSNSRSEMNVSTLELGDSALYLCASSSDSGTEGGYTFGSGTRLTVV.

The gene calls are TRBV24-1 and TRBJ1-4; D is ambiguous. The CDR3 is made up of 15 amino acids. Germline V gene data show CDR1 as KGHDR and CDR2 as SFDVKD. Trimming cost V 4 bases and J 7 bases, with 15 bases left between them. CDR3 amino acids: CATSDPRVSFEKLFF. The CDR3 nucleotides are TGTGCCACCAGTGACCCTCGGGTTTCATTTGAAAAACTGTTTTTT.

The gene calls are TRBV28 and TRBJ1-2; 7 bases line up with TRBD1. V shed 6 bases and J 4 bases; nucleotides not matched to a gene: 8. CDR1 is MDHEN and CDR2 is SYDVKM in the germline V gene. The CDR3 covers 14 residues. The CDR3 here is CASRETGIGYGYTF. CDR3 coding DNA: TGTGCCAGCAGGGAGACAGGGATCGGCTATGGCTACACCTTC.

This rearrangement joins TRBV19 to TRBJ1-2; D not resolved. The germline CDR1 and CDR2 sequences are LNHDA and SQIVND (reference sequence). Trimming pared 5 bases from V and 2 bases from J, leaving 18 bases between. The CDR3 runs 16 residues. The chain's CDR3 is CASSPRTELVNYGYTF. CDR3 nucleotides: TGTGCCAGTAGTCCCAGGACGGAGTTAGTGAACTATGGCTACACCTTC.

CDR3 protein: CASSQDPRQLKNTQYF. DNA for the CDR3: TGTGCCAGCAGCCAAGATCCCCGGCAACTCAAGAACACCCAGTACTTC. The V call is TRBV3-1 (or the pseudogene TRBV3-2), the J call TRBJ2-5; D uncertain. CDR3 length equals 16 residues. Germline-derived CDR1 and CDR2 are LGHDT and YNNKEL (reference sequence). Between the trimmed V and J ends, which lost 0 bases and 8 bases, there was a span of 19 bases.

The chain employs TRBV19 and TRBJ1-1; D gene uncertain. The germline V gene has CDR1 LNHDA and CDR2 SQIVND (reference sequence). The CDR3 runs to 15 residues. V lost 5 bases to trimming and J lost 1 base, with 14 bases between them. CDR3 sequence (DNA): TGTGCCAGTAGTGCCCGGGCGAACACGAACACTGAAGCTTTCTTT. Translation gives CASSARANTNTEAFF.

The chain couples TRBV7-2 to TRBJ2-7, with 12 nucleotides matching TRBD2. The junction had 10 bases not matched to a gene; V was cut back by 1 base and J by 6 bases. Germline values: CDR1 SGHTA, CDR2 FQGNSA. CDR3 length equals 17 residues. The CDR3 reads CASSLVASGRAAGEQYF. In nucleotides, the CDR3 is TGTGCCAGCAGCTTAGTGGCTAGCGGGAGGGCCGCCGGCGAGCAGTACTTC.

The V and J genes are TRBV25-1 and TRBJ1-2; D remains unclear. V was shortened by 2 bases and J by 4 bases, with 8 bases between the two germline ends. This CDR3 is 13 amino acids long. CDR1 MGHDK and CDR2 SYGVNS come from the germline V gene. The CDR3 DNA is TGTGCCAGCAGTGAACGACGTGGCTATGGCTACACCTTC. Its translation is CASSERRGYGYTF.

The V call is TRBV15, the J call TRBJ2-7; D possibly matches TRBD1 or TRBD2 (6 bases each). Germline CDR1 LNHNV, CDR2 YYDKDF (reference sequence). The germline V and J ends were trimmed by 1 base and 5 bases, with 15 bases remaining between them. The CDR3 runs 15 residues. CDR3 sequence: CATSRVLQGGDEQYF. The CDR3 DNA follows: TGTGCCACCAGCAGAGTCCTACAGGGAGGCGACGAGCAGTACTTC.

The CDR3 nucleotides read TGCGCCAGCAGTCAGATCCTTTGCTCCTATAATTCACCCCTCCACTTT. It specifies CASSQILCSYNSPLHF. The chain recombines TRBV23-1 with TRBJ1-6; D call uncertain. TRBV23-1 is an ORF, and what it does is uncertain. CDR3 length: 16 residues. Trimming pared 3 bases from V and 0 bases from J, leaving 9 bases between.

The chain combines TRBV3-1 (or the pseudogene TRBV3-2) with TRBJ2-5; D may be TRBD1 (6 bases). Trimming pared 4 bases from V and 5 bases from J, leaving 8 bases between. The CDR3 runs to 12 residues. Germline CDR1 reads LGHDT; CDR2 reads YNNKEL (reference sequence). CDR3 in amino acids: CASSPQGETQYF. The CDR3 region has the DNA TGTGCCAGCAGCCCTCAGGGGGAGACCCAGTACTTC.

The chain carries TRBV7-2 and TRBJ2-2, with 8 nucleotides matching TRBD2. V lost 6 bases, J lost 6 bases, and 15 bases stayed unmatched. This CDR3 has 17 amino acids. Germline V gene lookup returns CDR1 SGHTA and CDR2 FQGNSA. The CDR3 DNA reads TGTGCCAGCAGGCCCGTCCTCAGCGGGAGTATTCCCGGGGAGCTGTTTTTT. Its translation: CASRPVLSGSIPGELFF.

The CDR3 nucleotides read TGTGCCAGTAGTCCCCGGACAGGGGAGCCTCGCGGCTACACCTTC. This codes for CASSPRTGEPRGYTF. The chain is built from TRBV19 and TRBJ1-2; TRBD1 aligns across 9 bases. J lost 8 bases, V lost 5 bases, and 12 bases had no gene match. Germline CDR1 is LNHDA and CDR2 is SQIVND (reference sequence). The length of the CDR3 is 15 residues. Complete variable domain (other parts from reference TRBV19 and TRBJ1-2): DGGITQSPKYLFRKEGQNVTLSCEQNLNHDAMYWYRQDPGQGLRLIYYSQIVNDFQKGDIAEGYSVSREKKESFPLTVTSAQKNPTAFYLCASSPRTGEPRGYTFGSGTRLTVV.

The chain combines TRBV7-2 with TRBJ2-1; perhaps TRBD2 as D (5 bases). The V end lost 5 bases, the J end lost 7 bases, and 18 bases lay between the germline ends. The CDR3 totals 15 residues. CDR1 is SGHTA, CDR2 FQGNSA, per germline. CDR3 amino acids: CASSLSTGVRNEQFF. The CDR3 region has the DNA TGTGCCAGCAGCCTATCAACCGGGGTAAGGAATGAGCAGTTCTTC. The full variable domain, its missing parts supplied by reference TRBV7-2 and TRBJ2-1, is GAGVSQSPSNKVTEKGKDVELRCDPISGHTALYWYRQSLGQGLEFLIYFQGNSAPDKSGLPSDRFSAERTGGSVSTLTIQRTQQEDSAVYLCASSLSTGVRNEQFFGPGTRLTVL.